This note documents a single T cell receptor beta chain sequence. The data derive from a study of cytomegalovirus exposure and HLA in healthy donors. Study in general: The 120 validation repertoires were produced on the same platform as the roughly 670 repertoires of the first cohort. This was reported in a later analysis.

The germline gives CDR1 SQVTM, CDR2 ANQGSEA. The CDR3 extends over 9 amino acids. V was shortened by 8 bases and J by 4 bases, with 6 bases between the two germline ends. The table came from immunoSEQ multiplex PCR; TCRdb's copy has only in-frame clones and leaves some out. Counted here are about 95,000 clones, 85% occurring once; the ten biggest clones make up approximately 22%. Specimen: PBMCs. The TCR was taken from a man between 18 and 29 years old in good health and CMV-seropositive. This chain connects TRBV29-1 to TRBJ2-7; D gene ambiguous. The CDR3 reads CSPIYEQYF. CDR3 in DNA: TGCAGCCCCATTTACGAGCAGTACTTC.